This T cell receptor beta chain was captured in a study of vaccination and CD4 T cells after COVID-19. Study overall: The stimulating agents, overlapping spike peptides, came from SARS-CoV-2, HCoV-NL63, HCoV-OC43 and HCoV-229E.

Treatment of the sample: roughly 10-day PBMC culture with coronavirus spike peptide pools or control peptides (ViraFEST assay). Patients returned positive PCR results between March and December 2020, earlier than US Alpha, Beta and Delta variants. Fewer than 2.5 million PBMCs went into each well for culture with about 9.5 IU/ml IL-2 and 7.5 to 10 ug/ml peptide pools. From germline, CDR1 is DFQATT and CDR2 SNEGSKA (reference sequence). V dropped 5 bases and J dropped 0 bases, with 11 bases sitting between them. This CDR3 has 14 residues. Sequencing of DNA taken from cultured CD4+ T cells relied on the Oncomine TCR Beta short-read assay. TCRdb re-analysed the PCR reads in MiXCR, keeping a single row per CDR3 protein. The repertoire consists of more than 15,000 distinct CDR3 sequences, with 43% occurring once and the leading ten covering approximately 15%. In this sample, this clonotype turned up a few times. The antigen remains unidentified.

This receptor was taken from a human donor who had recovered from COVID-19. This chain links TRBV20-1 with TRBJ1-5; D gene ambiguous. Sequences were obtained from CD4+ T cells from blood, cultured in vitro. DNA for the CDR3: TGCAGTGCTGACCGAGAGTATAGCAATCAGCCCCAGCATTTT. It yields the protein CSADREYSNQPQHF.